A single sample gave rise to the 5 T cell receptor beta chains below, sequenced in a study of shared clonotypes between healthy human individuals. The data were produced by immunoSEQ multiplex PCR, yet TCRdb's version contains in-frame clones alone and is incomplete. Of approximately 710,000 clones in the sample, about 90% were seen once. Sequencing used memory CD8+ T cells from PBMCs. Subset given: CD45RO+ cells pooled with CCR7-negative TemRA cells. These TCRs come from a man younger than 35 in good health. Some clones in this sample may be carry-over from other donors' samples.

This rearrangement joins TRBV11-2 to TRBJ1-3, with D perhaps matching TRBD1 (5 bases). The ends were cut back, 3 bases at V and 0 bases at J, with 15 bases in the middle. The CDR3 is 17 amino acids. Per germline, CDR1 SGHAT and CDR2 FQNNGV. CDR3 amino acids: CASSFPTGGYSGNTIYF. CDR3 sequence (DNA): TGTGCCAGCAGCTTTCCGACGGGGGGATACTCTGGAAACACCATATATTTT. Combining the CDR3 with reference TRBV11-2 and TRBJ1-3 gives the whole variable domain EAGVAQSPRYKIIEKRQSVAFWCNPISGHATLYWYQQILGQGPKLLIQFQNNGVVDDSQLPKDRFSAERLKGVDSTLKIQPAKLEDSAVYLCASSFPTGGYSGNTIYFGEGSWLTVV.

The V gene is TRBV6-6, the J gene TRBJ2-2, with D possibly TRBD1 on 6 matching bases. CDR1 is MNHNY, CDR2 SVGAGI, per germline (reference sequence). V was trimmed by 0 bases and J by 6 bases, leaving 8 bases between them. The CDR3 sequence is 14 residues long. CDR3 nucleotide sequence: TGTGCCAGCAGTTACTCGTCAGGGGCCGGGGAGCTGTTTTTT. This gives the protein CASSYSSGAGELFF.

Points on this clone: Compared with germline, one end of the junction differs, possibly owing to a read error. The CDR3 DNA is TGTGCCAGTAGTGGTCGGCTCTCCCACGAGCAGTACTTC. It is translated as CASSGRLSHEQYF. This chain connects TRBV19 to TRBJ2-7; D remains unclear. Germline CDR1 is LNHDA and CDR2 is SQIVND (reference sequence). CDR3 size: 13 residues. The variable domain in full, with the rest retrieved from reference TRBV19 and TRBJ2-7, is DGGITQSPKYLFRKEGQNVTLSCEQNLNHDAMYWYRQDPGQGLRLIYYSQIVNDFQKGDIAEGYSVSREKKESFPLTVTSAQKNPTAFYLCASSGRLSHEQYFGPGTRLTVT.

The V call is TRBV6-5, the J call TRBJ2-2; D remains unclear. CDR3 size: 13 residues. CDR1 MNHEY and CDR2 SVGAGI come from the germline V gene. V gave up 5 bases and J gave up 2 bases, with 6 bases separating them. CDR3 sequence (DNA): TGTGCCAGCAGTCCCCTTAACACCGGGGAGCTGTTTTTT. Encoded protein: CASSPLNTGELFF.

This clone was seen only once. CDR3 sequence reads: CASSQDDYRSTDTQYF. The CDR3 DNA follows: TGCGCCAGCAGCCAAGATGATTACAGAAGCACAGATACGCAGTATTTT. The chain joins TRBV4-3 to TRBJ2-3, with D unresolved. Germline loops: CDR1 LGHNA, CDR2 YSLEER. The CDR3 is 16 residues long. V dropped 0 bases and J dropped 0 bases, with 10 bases sitting between them.